Each of the 29 T cell receptor beta chains below was sequenced from the same sample in a study of T cell responses to AZD1222 COVID-19 vaccine. Using immunoSEQ multiplex PCR, the repertoire was profiled, and TCRdb retains in-frame clones only, with some absent. The sample holds nearly 110,000 clones, 92% seen once. Sequenced here: peripheral blood, sampled 28 days after the second AZD1222 dose. The receptor set was obtained from an adult who received the AZD1222 COVID-19 vaccine.

CDR3 amino acids: CASTRDRASGYTF. In nucleotides, the CDR3 is TGTGCCAGCACCAGGGACAGGGCGAGCGGCTACACCTTC. This rearrangement joins TRBV3-1 (or the pseudogene TRBV3-2) to TRBJ1-2, with 9 bases lining up with TRBD1. Per germline, CDR1 LGHDT and CDR2 YNNKEL (reference sequence). This CDR3 is built from 13 residues. Trimming removed 7 bases from V and 8 bases from J; junction bases left unmatched: 8.

This clone was picked up one time. This chain connects TRBV10-1 to TRBJ1-5; D not resolved. Germline lookup yields CDR1 WNHNN and CDR2 SYGVQD (reference sequence). V was pared by 7 bases and J by 0 bases, with 13 bases between. The CDR3 is made up of 15 amino acids. CDR3 DNA sequence: TGCGCCAGCAAAGGAGGTCCTTATAGCAATCAGCCCCAGCATTTT. This sequence encodes CASKGGPYSNQPQHF.

The chain combines TRBV27 with TRBJ1-3; D not resolved. This CDR3 is 15 amino acids long. Trimming pared 0 bases from V and 1 base from J, leaving 7 bases between. The germline V gene encodes CDR1 MNHEY and CDR2 SMNVEV (reference sequence). The CDR3 loop is CASSLSSISGNTIYF. CDR3 DNA sequence: TGTGCCAGCAGTTTATCGAGCATTTCTGGAAACACCATATATTTT.

This chain joins TRBV7-2 and TRBJ2-1, with 10 bases fitting TRBD1. The V and J ends lost 1 base and 6 bases, in that order; junction bases with no gene match: 3. The CDR3 runs to 15 residues. Germline CDR1 and CDR2: SGHTA and FQGNSA. The DNA for the CDR3 is TGTGCCAGCAGCTTAGGGACAGGGGGAGGCAATGAGCAGTTCTTC. This translates into CASSLGTGGGNEQFF.

The chain carries TRBV19 and TRBJ2-7; the match to TRBD2 covers 10 bases. Germline values: CDR1 LNHDA, CDR2 SQIVND (reference sequence). Germline trimming cut 5 bases from V and 4 bases from J; bases unmatched to any gene: 5. The CDR3 is 14 residues long. CDR3: CASSLLAGAYEQYF. For the CDR3, the DNA is TGTGCCAGTAGTCTTCTAGCGGGAGCATACGAGCAGTACTTC.

This chain connects TRBV2 to TRBJ2-7; TRBD2 might be the D (5 bases). The germline gives CDR1 SNHLY, CDR2 FYNNEI. Trimming left V 8 bases short and J 1 base short, with 12 bases between. The CDR3 sequence is 13 residues long. Here the CDR3 DNA reads TGTGCCAGCCTGGAGGCAGGTTCCTACGAGCAGTACTTC. This encodes CASLEAGSYEQYF.

For the CDR3, the DNA is TGTGCCAGCAGTTTAAGGGCAGGCACCCTGCCCCAGCATTTT. It yields the protein CASSLRAGTLPQHF. The genes are TRBV27 and TRBJ1-5; D is ambiguous. V was clipped by 2 bases and J by 9 bases, with 14 bases between them. The CDR3 consists of 14 residues. Germline CDR1 MNHEY, CDR2 SMNVEV (reference sequence).

This sequence joins TRBV29-1 and TRBJ1-4; no clear D. The CDR3 is made up of 13 amino acids. Germline CDR1 and CDR2: SQVTM and ANQGSEA. V dropped 4 bases and J dropped 4 bases, with 10 bases sitting between them. The CDR3 reads CSVAGSLNEKLFF. CDR3 nucleotides: TGCAGCGTTGCTGGCAGCCTTAATGAAAAACTGTTTTTT.

In DNA, the CDR3 is TGTGCCAGCAGTGAGAGGGCTCAAGAGACCCAGTACTTC. Protein sequence: CASSERAQETQYF. This chain connects TRBV28 to TRBJ2-5; tentatively, D is TRBD2 (5 bases). Germline V gene sequence: CDR1 MDHEN, CDR2 SYDVKM. This CDR3 region has 13 residues. Deletions cut 5 bases from V and 2 bases from J, with 9 bases between.

V gene TRBV6-1 combines with J gene TRBJ2-3; 12 nucleotides line up with TRBD2. CDR3 length equals 17 residues. Germline V gives CDR1 MNHNS, CDR2 SASEGT. V lost 2 bases and J lost 4; bases outside the gene matches: 7. The CDR3 DNA follows: TGTGCCAGCAGTGAATGGCCACTAGCGGGGGGTGCAGATACGCAGTATTTT. Protein product: CASSEWPLAGGADTQYF.

The gene calls are TRBV19 and TRBJ1-1, with 8 nucleotides matching TRBD1. The CDR3 has 16 amino acids. Germline trimming cut 5 bases from V and 1 base from J; bases unmatched to any gene: 9. The germline CDR1 and CDR2 sequences are LNHDA and SQIVND (reference sequence). DNA of the CDR3: TGTGCCAGTAGTGCCCGGGACAGGATTTGGAACACTGAAGCTTTCTTT. Amino acid sequence: CASSARDRIWNTEAFF.

The V gene is TRBV2, the J gene TRBJ2-7, with D possibly TRBD2 on 6 matching bases. The V gene's germline CDR1 is SNHLY and CDR2 FYNNEI. This CDR3 region has 14 residues. V lost 6 bases to trimming and J lost 5 bases, with 17 bases between them. This CDR3 reads CASRRDFGFNEQYF. The CDR3 DNA sequence: TGTGCCAGCAGGCGGGACTTTGGATTTAACGAGCAGTACTTC.

This clone was seen just once. The chain is built from TRBV19 and TRBJ2-7, with TRBD2 matching over 9 bases. Trimming cost V 3 bases and J 6 bases; bases outside gene matches: 9. The CDR3 is 15 residues long. Germline CDR1 reads LNHDA; CDR2 reads SQIVND (reference sequence). CDR3 protein: CASSILVLAGIEQYF. The CDR3 DNA reads as TGTGCCAGTAGTATTCTTGTACTAGCGGGTATCGAGCAGTACTTC.

This clone was observed a single time. The gene calls are TRBV7-6 and TRBJ2-2, with 10 bases identical to TRBD2. CDR1 is SGHVS and CDR2 is FNYEAQ in the germline V gene. The CDR3 is made up of 17 amino acids. The V segment lost 0 bases and the J segment 3 bases; nucleotides outside the gene matches: 4. The CDR3 here is CASSLALSGRDTGELFF. The DNA of the CDR3 is TGTGCCAGCAGCTTAGCGCTAAGCGGGAGGGACACCGGGGAGCTGTTTTTT.

This rearrangement joins TRBV4-1 to TRBJ2-7; 7 nucleotides agree with TRBD2. The germline V gene has CDR1 MGHRA and CDR2 YSYEKL. The CDR3 has 13 residues. With 3 bases clipped from V and 4 bases from J, the junction kept 3 bases outside the gene matches. The CDR3 nucleotides read TGCGCCAGCAGCCAGGGGGGGGAATACGAGCAGTACTTC. Residues: CASSQGGEYEQYF.

The chain carries TRBV5-6 and TRBJ1-2, with TRBD1 matching 8 bases. The CDR3 consists of 14 residues. CDR1 SGHDT and CDR2 YYEEEE come from the germline V gene. V dropped 7 bases and J dropped 5; count of bases not matched to a gene: 10. The CDR3 bases are TGTGCCAGCTGGGGACAGGATGGGGGGTATGGCTACACCTTC. Translation: CASWGQDGGYGYTF.

The V and J genes are TRBV28 and TRBJ2-7; 11 nucleotides match TRBD2. V dropped 6 bases and J dropped 2; count of bases not matched to a gene: 6. Per the germline V gene, CDR1 is MDHEN and CDR2 is SYDVKM. The CDR3 has 15 residues. CDR3: CASSPRLAGTYEQYF. The CDR3 DNA is TGTGCCAGCAGCCCCAGACTAGCGGGAACCTACGAGCAGTACTTC. Together with reference TRBV28 and TRBJ2-7, the CDR3 gives the full variable domain: DVKVTQSSRYLVKRTGEKVFLECVQDMDHENMFWYRQDPGLGLRLIYFSYDVKMKEKGDIPEGYSVSREKKERFSLILESASTNQTSMYLCASSPRLAGTYEQYFGPGTRLTVT.

This clone was observed once. The chain carries TRBV19 and TRBJ1-4, with D unclear. This CDR3 has 18 amino acids. V was trimmed by 3 bases and J by 3 bases, leaving 20 bases between them. CDR1 and CDR2 (germline): LNHDA, SQIVND (reference sequence). CDR3: CASSMKSGSSWANEKLFF. CDR3 DNA: TGTGCCAGTAGTATGAAGAGTGGCTCTAGCTGGGCTAATGAAAAACTGTTTTTT.

This clone occurred once. The chain recombines TRBV9 with TRBJ2-1; TRBD2 matches 8 bases. V lost 4 bases to trimming and J lost 8 bases; unmatched junction nucleotides: 11. The CDR3 contains 15 residues. The germline V gene has CDR1 SGDLS and CDR2 YYNGEE. The CDR3 coding sequence is TGTGCCAGCAGCTTAAGCGGGAGTAATTTTTATGAGCAGTTCTTC. This codes for CASSLSGSNFYEQFF. Combining the CDR3 with reference TRBV9 and TRBJ2-1 gives the whole variable domain DSGVTQTPKHLITATGQRVTLRCSPRSGDLSVYWYQQSLDQGLQFLIQYYNGEERAKGNILERFSAQQFPDLHSELNLSSLELGDSALYFCASSLSGSNFYEQFFGPGTRLTVL.

V gene TRBV18 combines with J gene TRBJ1-1, with unresolved D. The V end lost 6 bases, the J end lost 0 bases, and 14 bases lay between the germline ends. This CDR3 region has 15 residues. CDR1 is KGHSH, CDR2 LQKENI, per germline. CDR3 sequence (DNA): TGTGCCAGCTCCCCGGTCACACTTCTGAACACTGAAGCTTTCTTT. Protein product: CASSPVTLLNTEAFF.

This chain links TRBV6-1 with TRBJ1-5; D remains unclear. Germline V lookup: CDR1 MNHNS, CDR2 SASEGT. Deletions cut 3 bases from V and 3 bases from J, with 6 bases between. This CDR3 is built from 13 residues. CDR3 nucleotides: TGTGCCAGCAGTGAGACGCCCAATCAGCCCCAGCATTTT. Protein: CASSETPNQPQHF.

This chain uses TRBV7-9 with TRBJ1-1, with D unclear. Trimming stripped 10 bases from V and 3 bases from J, with 9 bases between. The length of the CDR3 is 11 residues. In germline, CDR1 is SEHNR, CDR2 FQNEAQ (reference sequence). The CDR3 spells CATTRDTEAFF. DNA for the CDR3: TGTGCCACCACAAGGGACACTGAAGCTTTCTTT.

The chain joins TRBV19 to TRBJ1-5; TRBD1 agrees at 9 bases. J was trimmed by 1 base and V by 2 bases; bases with no gene match: 3. Germline V gives CDR1 LNHDA, CDR2 SQIVND (reference sequence). The CDR3 consists of 16 residues. This CDR3 is CASSISGTGSNQPQHF. The CDR3 DNA is TGTGCCAGTAGTATATCCGGGACAGGGAGCAATCAGCCCCAGCATTTT. The full variable domain, with the rest looked up from reference TRBV19 and TRBJ1-5, is DGGITQSPKYLFRKEGQNVTLSCEQNLNHDAMYWYRQDPGQGLRLIYYSQIVNDFQKGDIAEGYSVSREKKESFPLTVTSAQKNPTAFYLCASSISGTGSNQPQHFGDGTRLSIL.

The rearrangement links TRBV5-8 to TRBJ2-1; 9 nucleotides align to TRBD2. The J segment lost 6 bases and the V segment lost 0 bases, leaving 7 bases of the junction unmatched. Germline-derived CDR1 and CDR2 are SGHTS and YDEGEE. The CDR3 sequence is 16 residues long. Here the CDR3 reads CASSLASSGVVNEQFF. The DNA of the CDR3 is TGTGCCAGCAGCTTGGCGTCTAGCGGGGTAGTCAATGAGCAGTTCTTC.

This clone was counted between two and nine times. The V and J genes are TRBV6-5 and TRBJ1-2; possible D gene TRBD1, 5 bases. Germline V CDR1 and CDR2: MNHEY, SVGAGI. V shed 2 bases and J shed 2 bases, with 6 bases lying between them. The CDR3 length is 13 residues. The CDR3 reads CASSYDSNYGYTF. The CDR3 DNA sequence: TGTGCCAGCAGTTACGACAGCAACTATGGCTACACCTTC.

J is TRBJ2-1 and V is TRBV2, with 7 nucleotides matching TRBD1. V dropped 9 bases and J dropped 5; count of bases not matched to a gene: 10. This CDR3 has 14 amino acids. CDR1 is SNHLY and CDR2 is FYNNEI in the germline V gene. DNA for the CDR3: TGTGCCAGTCAAAGTACGGGACAGCACAATGAGCAGTTCTTC. Its translation is CASQSTGQHNEQFF.

The CDR3 coding sequence is TGCGCCAGCAGCCAGGGCAGGGGACGGGGAAATCAGCCCCAGCATTTT. Translation gives CASSQGRGRGNQPQHF. This rearrangement joins TRBV4-1 to TRBJ1-5; D might be TRBD1 (6 bases). Per germline, CDR1 MGHRA and CDR2 YSYEKL. Trimming cost V 3 bases and J 4 bases, with 16 bases left between them. CDR3 length: 16 residues.

This CDR3 is CASSDLKQTTYEQYF. The CDR3 region has the DNA TGCGCCAGCAGCGATCTCAAACAAACAACCTACGAGCAGTACTTC. This chain connects TRBV5-1 to TRBJ2-7; D call uncertain. Germline values: CDR1 SGHRS, CDR2 YFSETQ. There are 15 residues in the CDR3. Trimming cost V 4 bases and J 2 bases, with 16 bases left between them.

The chain employs TRBV3-1 (or the pseudogene TRBV3-2) and TRBJ1-4; D is undetermined. The length of the CDR3 is 14 residues. Trimming pared 1 base from V and 8 bases from J, leaving 11 bases between. CDR1 is LGHDT, CDR2 YNNKEL, per germline (reference sequence). The CDR3 region is CASSQVGLGEKLFF. The CDR3 DNA is TGTGCCAGCAGCCAAGTAGGACTGGGAGAAAAACTGTTTTTT.